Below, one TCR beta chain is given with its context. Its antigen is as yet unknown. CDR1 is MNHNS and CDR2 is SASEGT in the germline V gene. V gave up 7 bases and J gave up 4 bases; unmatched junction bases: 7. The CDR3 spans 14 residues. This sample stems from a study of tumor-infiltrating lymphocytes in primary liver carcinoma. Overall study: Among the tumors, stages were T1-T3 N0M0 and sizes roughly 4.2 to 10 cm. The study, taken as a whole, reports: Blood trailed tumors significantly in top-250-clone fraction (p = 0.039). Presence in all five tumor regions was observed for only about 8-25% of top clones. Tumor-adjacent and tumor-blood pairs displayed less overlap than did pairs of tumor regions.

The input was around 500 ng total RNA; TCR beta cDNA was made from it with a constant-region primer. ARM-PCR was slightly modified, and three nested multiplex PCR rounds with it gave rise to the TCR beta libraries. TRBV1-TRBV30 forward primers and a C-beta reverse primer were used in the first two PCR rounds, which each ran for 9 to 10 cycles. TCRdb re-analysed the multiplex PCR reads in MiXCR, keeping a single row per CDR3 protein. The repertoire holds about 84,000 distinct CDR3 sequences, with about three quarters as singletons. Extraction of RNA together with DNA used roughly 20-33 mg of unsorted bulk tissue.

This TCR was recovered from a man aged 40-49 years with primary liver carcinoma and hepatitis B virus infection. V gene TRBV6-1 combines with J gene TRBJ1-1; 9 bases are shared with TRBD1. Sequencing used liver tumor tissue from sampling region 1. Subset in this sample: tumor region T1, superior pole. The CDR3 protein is CASNERTGATEAFF. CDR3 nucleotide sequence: TGTGCCAGCAACGAAAGGACAGGGGCCACTGAAGCTTTCTTT.